The sample holds a few counts of the clone carrying this TCR beta chain. The antigen is undetermined. This sample stems from a study of CD8+ T cells in alopecia areata. At the level of the study: Treatment comprised oral tofacitinib, 5 to 10 mg twice daily, in treated patients.

Study findings and constraints: Scalp sequencing captures resident alphabeta T cells of normal skin too.

Extracted from the samples, RNA was reverse transcribed into cDNA to serve as the sequencing template. Some clones are missing from TCRdb's copy, which holds only in-frame ones; the method was immunoSEQ multiplex PCR. The sample includes about 120,000 clones, 53% of them seen just once. Trimming shortened V by 6 bases and J by 3 bases, and 9 bases separated the two germline ends. This CDR3 is built from 13 residues. Germline assignment: CDR1 MGHRA and CDR2 YSYEKL. Treatment given: oral pan-JAK inhibitor, 5-10 mg twice daily. The specimen comprised CD4+ T cells sorted from blood, sampled at week 4, from a patient treated with tofacitinib. The chain employs TRBV4-1 and TRBJ1-3, with D uncertain. The sequence derives from a human donor with alopecia areata. CDR3 sequence (DNA): TGCGCCAGCAGATCGGGAAGTGGAAACACCATATATTTT. This encodes CASRSGSGNTIYF.